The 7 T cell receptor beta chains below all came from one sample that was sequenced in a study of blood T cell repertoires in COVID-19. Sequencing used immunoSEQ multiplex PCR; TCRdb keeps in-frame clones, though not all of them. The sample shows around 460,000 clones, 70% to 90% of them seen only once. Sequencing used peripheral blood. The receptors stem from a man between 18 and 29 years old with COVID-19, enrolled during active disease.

CDR3 residues: CASSDRGYYEQYF. Here the CDR3 DNA reads TGTGCCAGTAGCGACAGGGGGTATTACGAGCAGTACTTC. The chain is built from TRBV19 and TRBJ2-7, with 9 bases matching TRBD1. This CDR3 region has 13 residues. Trimming took 6 bases from V and 4 from J; bases not matched to a gene: 4. Looked up from germline, CDR1 is LNHDA and CDR2 is SQIVND (reference sequence).

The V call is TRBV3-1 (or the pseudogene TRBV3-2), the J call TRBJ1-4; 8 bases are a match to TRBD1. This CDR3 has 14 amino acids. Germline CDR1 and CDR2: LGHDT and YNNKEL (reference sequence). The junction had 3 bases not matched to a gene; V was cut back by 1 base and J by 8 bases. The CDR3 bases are TGTGCCAGCAGCCAAGGGGACAGGCAGGAAAAACTGTTTTTT. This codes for CASSQGDRQEKLFF.

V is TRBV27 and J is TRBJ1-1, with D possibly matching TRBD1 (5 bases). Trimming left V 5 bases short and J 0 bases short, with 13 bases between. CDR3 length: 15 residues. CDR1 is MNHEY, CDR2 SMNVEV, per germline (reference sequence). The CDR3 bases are TGTGCCAGCAGTACAAACCGCAGGGTGAACACTGAAGCTTTCTTT. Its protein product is CASSTNRRVNTEAFF.

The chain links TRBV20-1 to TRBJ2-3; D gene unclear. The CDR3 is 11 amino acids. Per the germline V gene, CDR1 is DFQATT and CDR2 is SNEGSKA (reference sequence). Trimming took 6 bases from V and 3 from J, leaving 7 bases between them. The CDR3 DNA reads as TGCAGTGCCCTCCGGACAGATACGCAGTATTTT. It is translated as CSALRTDTQYF.

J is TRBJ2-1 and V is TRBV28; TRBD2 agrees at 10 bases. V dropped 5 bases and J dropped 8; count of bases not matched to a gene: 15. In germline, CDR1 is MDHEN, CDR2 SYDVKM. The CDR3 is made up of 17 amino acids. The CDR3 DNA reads TGTGCCAGCAGTCCAACTATCCTAGCGGGAGAAGTGGATGAGCAGTTCTTC. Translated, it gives CASSPTILAGEVDEQFF.

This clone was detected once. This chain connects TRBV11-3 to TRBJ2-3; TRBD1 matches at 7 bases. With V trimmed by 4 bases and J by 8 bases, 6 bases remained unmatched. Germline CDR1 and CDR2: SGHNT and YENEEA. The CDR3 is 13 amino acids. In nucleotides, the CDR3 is TGTGCCAGCAGCTCCTACAGGGGTAGTACGCAGTATTTT. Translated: CASSSYRGSTQYF.

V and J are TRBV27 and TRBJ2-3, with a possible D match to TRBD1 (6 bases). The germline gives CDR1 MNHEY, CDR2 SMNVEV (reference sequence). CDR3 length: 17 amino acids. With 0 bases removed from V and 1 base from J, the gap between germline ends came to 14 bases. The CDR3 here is CASSLSEPGHRTDTQYF. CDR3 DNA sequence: TGTGCCAGCAGTTTATCGGAACCGGGACACCGCACAGATACGCAGTATTTT.